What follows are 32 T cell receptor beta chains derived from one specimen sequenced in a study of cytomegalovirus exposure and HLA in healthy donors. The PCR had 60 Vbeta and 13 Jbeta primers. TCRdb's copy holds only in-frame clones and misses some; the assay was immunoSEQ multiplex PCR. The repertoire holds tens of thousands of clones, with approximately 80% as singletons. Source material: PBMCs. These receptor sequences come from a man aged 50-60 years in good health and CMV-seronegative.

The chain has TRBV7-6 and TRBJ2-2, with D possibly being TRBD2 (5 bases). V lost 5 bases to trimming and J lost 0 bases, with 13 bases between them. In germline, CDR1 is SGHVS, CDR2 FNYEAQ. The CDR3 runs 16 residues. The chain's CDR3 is CASSPGLFANTGELFF. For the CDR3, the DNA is TGTGCCAGCAGCCCAGGACTTTTCGCGAACACCGGGGAGCTGTTTTTT. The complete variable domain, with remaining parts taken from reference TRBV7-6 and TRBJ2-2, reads GAGVSQSPRYKVTKRGQDVALRCDPISGHVSLYWYRQALGQGPEFLTYFNYEAQQDKSGLPNDRFSAERPEGSISTLTIQRTEQRDSAMYRCASSPGLFANTGELFFGEGSRLTVL.

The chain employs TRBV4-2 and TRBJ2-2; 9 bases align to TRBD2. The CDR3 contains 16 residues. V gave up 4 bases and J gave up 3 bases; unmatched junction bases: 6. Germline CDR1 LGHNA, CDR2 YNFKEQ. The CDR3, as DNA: TGTGCCAGCAGCCCGGCGGGGGGGCCCGACACCGGGGAGCTGTTTTTT. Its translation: CASSPAGGPDTGELFF.

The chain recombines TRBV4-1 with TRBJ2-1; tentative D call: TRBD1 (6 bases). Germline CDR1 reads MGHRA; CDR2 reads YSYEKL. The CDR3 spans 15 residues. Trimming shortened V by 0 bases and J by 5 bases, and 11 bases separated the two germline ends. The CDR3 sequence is CASSQDSWTDNEQFF. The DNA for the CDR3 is TGCGCCAGCAGCCAAGATAGTTGGACAGACAATGAGCAGTTCTTC.

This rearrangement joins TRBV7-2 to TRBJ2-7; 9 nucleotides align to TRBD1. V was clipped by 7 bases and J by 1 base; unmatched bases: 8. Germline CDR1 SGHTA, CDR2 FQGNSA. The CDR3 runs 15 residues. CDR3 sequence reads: CASTQGGTGSYEQYF. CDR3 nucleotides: TGTGCCAGCACCCAAGGTGGGACAGGGTCCTACGAGCAGTACTTC.

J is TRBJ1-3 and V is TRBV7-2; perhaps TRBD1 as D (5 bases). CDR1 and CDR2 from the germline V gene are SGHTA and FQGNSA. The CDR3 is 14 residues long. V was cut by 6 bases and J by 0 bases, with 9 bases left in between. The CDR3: CASRWGGSGNTIYF. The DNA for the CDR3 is TGTGCCAGCAGGTGGGGGGGCTCTGGAAACACCATATATTTT. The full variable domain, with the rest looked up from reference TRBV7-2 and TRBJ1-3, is GAGVSQSPSNKVTEKGKDVELRCDPISGHTALYWYRQSLGQGLEFLIYFQGNSAPDKSGLPSDRFSAERTGGSVSTLTIQRTQQEDSAVYLCASRWGGSGNTIYFGEGSWLTVV.

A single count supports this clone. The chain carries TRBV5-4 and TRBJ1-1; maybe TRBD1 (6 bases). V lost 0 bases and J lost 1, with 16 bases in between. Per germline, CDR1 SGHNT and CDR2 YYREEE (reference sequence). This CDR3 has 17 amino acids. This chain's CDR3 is CASSLGLPGTPNTEAFF. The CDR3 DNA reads TGTGCCAGCAGCTTGGGCCTCCCCGGGACACCGAACACTGAAGCTTTCTTT.

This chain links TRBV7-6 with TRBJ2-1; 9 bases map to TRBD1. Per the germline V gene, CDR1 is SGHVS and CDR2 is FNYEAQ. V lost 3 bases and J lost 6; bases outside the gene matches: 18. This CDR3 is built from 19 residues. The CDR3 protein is CASSFYPSGTGIGGNEQFF. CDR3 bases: TGTGCCAGCAGCTTCTACCCTTCCGGGACAGGGATTGGGGGCAATGAGCAGTTCTTC.

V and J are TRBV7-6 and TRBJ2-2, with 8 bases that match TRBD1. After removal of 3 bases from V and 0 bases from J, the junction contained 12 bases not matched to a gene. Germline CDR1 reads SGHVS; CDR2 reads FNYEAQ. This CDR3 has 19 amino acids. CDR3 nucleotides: TGTGCCAGCAGCTTGAGGGACAGGAGAAGCTCTACGAACACCGGGGAGCTGTTTTTT. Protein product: CASSLRDRRSSTNTGELFF.

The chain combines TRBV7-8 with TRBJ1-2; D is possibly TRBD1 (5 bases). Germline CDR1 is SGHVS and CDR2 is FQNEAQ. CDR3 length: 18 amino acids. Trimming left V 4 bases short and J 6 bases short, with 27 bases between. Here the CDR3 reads CASSSYFGAGRGKNGYTF. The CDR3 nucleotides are TGTGCCAGCAGCTCTTATTTCGGCGCGGGACGGGGGAAGAATGGCTACACCTTC.

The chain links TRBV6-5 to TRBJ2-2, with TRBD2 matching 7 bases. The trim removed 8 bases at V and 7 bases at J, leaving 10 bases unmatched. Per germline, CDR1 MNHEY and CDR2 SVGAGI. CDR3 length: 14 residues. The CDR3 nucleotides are TGTGCCAGCTTAAGAGCGGGGCCGGTCGGGGAGCTGTTTTTT. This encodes CASLRAGPVGELFF.

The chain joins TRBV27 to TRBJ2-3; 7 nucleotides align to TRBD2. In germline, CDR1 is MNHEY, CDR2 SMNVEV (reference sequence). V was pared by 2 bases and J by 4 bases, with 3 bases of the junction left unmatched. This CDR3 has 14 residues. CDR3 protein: CASSLRRGADTQYF. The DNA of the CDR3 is TGTGCCAGCAGTTTACGACGGGGGGCAGATACGCAGTATTTT.

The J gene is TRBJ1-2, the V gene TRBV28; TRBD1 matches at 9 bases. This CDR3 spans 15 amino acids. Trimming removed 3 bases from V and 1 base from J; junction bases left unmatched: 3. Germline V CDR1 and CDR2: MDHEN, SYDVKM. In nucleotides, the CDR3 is TGTGCCAGCAGTTTCGGGACAGGGATTAACTATGGCTACACCTTC. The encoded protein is CASSFGTGINYGYTF.

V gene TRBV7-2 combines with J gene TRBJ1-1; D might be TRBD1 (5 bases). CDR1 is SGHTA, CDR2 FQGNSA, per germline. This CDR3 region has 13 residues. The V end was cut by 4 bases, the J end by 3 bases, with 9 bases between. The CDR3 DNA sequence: TGTGCCAGCAGCTCTAGGGGTGACACTGAAGCTTTCTTT. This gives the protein CASSSRGDTEAFF.

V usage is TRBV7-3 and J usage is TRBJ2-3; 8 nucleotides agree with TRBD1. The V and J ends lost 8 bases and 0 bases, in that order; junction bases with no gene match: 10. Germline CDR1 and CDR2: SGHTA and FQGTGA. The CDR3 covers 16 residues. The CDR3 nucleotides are TGTGCCAGCGGACCCACAGGGGGTCCTAGCACAGATACGCAGTATTTT. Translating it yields CASGPTGGPSTDTQYF.

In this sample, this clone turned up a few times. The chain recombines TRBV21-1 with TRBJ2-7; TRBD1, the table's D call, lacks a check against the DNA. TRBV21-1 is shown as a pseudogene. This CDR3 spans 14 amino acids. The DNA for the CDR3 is TGTGCCAGCTCACAGGGGAACTACTCCTACGAGCAGTACTTC. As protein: CASSQGNYSYEQYF.

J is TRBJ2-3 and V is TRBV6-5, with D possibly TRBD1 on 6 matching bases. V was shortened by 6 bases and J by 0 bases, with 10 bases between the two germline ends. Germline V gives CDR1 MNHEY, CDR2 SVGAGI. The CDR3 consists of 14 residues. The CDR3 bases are TGTGCCAGCAGGACAGGTCTAAGCACAGATACGCAGTATTTT. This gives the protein CASRTGLSTDTQYF.

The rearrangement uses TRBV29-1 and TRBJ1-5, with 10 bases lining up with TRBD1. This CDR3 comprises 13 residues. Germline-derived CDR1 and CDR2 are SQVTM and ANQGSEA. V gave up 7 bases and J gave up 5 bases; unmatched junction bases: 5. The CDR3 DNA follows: TGCAGCGCCATGACAGGGGGCGATCAGCCCCAGCATTTT. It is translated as CSAMTGGDQPQHF.

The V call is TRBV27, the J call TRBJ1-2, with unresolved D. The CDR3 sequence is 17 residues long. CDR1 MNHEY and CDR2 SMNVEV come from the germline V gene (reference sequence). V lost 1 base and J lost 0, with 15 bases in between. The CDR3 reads CASSLLRHPPANYGYTF. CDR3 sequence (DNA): TGTGCCAGCAGTTTATTAAGACACCCCCCGGCTAACTATGGCTACACCTTC.

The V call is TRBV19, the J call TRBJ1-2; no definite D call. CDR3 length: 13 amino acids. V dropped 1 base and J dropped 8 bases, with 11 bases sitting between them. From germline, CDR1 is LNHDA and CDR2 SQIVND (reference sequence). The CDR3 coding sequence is TGTGCCAGTAGTATAGGAGCGGGCCGCGGCTACACCTTC. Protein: CASSIGAGRGYTF.

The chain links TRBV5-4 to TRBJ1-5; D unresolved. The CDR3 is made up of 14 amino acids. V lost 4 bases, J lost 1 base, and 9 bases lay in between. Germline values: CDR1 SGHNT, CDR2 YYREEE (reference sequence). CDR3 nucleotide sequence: TGTGCCAGCAGCGACACTGGGAGCAATCAGCCCCAGCATTTT. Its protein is CASSDTGSNQPQHF.

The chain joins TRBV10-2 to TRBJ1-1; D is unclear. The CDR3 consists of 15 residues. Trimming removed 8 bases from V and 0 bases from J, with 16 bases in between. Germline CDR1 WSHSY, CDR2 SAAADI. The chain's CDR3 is CASVGGRNLNTEAFF. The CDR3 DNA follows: TGCGCCAGCGTAGGCGGCCGGAACCTGAACACTGAAGCTTTCTTT.

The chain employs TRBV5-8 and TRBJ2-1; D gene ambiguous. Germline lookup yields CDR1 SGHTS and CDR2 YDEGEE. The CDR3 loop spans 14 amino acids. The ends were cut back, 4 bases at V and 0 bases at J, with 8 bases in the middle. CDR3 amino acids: CASSKLFSYNEQFF. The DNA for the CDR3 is TGTGCCAGCAGCAAACTCTTCTCCTACAATGAGCAGTTCTTC. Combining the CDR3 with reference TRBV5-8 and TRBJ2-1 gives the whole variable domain EAGVTQSPTHLIKTRGQQATLRCSPISGHTSVYWYQQALGLGLQFLLWYDEGEERNRGNFPPRFSGRQFPNYSSELNVNALELEDSALYLCASSKLFSYNEQFFGPGTRLTVL.

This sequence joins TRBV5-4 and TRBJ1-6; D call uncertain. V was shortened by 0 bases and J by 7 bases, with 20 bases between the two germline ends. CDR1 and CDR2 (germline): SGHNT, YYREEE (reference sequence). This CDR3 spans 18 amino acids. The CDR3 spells CASSLGGSLIRENSPLHF. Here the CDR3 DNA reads TGTGCCAGCAGCTTGGGGGGTTCGCTCATTCGGGAGAATTCACCCCTCCACTTT.

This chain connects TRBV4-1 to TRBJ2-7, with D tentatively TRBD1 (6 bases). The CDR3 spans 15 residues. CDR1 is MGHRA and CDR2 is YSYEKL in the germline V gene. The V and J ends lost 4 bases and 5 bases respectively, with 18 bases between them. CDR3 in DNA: TGCGCCAGCAGCCCCTCCTATCAGGGGAGCGACGAGCAGTACTTC. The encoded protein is CASSPSYQGSDEQYF.

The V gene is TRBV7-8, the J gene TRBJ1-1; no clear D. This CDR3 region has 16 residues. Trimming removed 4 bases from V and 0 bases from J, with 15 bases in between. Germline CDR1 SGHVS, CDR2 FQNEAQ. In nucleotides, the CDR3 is TGTGCCAGCAGCTCAAGGACTCTTATTCTGAACACTGAAGCTTTCTTT. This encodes CASSSRTLILNTEAFF.

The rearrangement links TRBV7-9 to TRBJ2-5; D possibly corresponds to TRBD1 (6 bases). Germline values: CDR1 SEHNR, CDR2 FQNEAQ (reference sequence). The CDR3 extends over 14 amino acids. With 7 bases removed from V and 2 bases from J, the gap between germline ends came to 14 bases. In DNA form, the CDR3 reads TGTGCCAGCAATGACCGGGACACTCAAGAGACCCAGTACTTC. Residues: CASNDRDTQETQYF.

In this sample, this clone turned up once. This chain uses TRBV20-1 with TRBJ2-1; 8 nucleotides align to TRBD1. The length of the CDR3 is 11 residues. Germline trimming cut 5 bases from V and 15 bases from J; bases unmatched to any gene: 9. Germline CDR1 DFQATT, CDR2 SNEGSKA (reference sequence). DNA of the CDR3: TGCAGTGCTCAATTGGGACAGGCTCCGTTCTTC. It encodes CSAQLGQAPFF.

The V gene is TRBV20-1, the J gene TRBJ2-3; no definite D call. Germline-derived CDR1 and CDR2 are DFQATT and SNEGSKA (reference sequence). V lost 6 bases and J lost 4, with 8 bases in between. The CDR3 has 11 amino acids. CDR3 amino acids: CSAEVADTQYF. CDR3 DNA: TGCAGTGCCGAAGTAGCAGATACGCAGTATTTT.

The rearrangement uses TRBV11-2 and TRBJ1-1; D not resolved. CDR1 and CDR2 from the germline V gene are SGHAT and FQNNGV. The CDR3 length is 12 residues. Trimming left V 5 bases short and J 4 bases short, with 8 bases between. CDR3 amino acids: CASSRVSTEAFF. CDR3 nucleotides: TGTGCCAGCAGCCGAGTAAGCACTGAAGCTTTCTTT.

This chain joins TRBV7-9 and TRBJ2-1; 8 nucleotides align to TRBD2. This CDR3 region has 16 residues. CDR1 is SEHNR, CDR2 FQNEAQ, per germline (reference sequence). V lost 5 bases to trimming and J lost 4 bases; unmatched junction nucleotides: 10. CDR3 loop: CASSPPEAGEYNEQFF. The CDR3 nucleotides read TGTGCCAGCAGCCCCCCAGAAGCGGGGGAGTACAATGAGCAGTTCTTC.

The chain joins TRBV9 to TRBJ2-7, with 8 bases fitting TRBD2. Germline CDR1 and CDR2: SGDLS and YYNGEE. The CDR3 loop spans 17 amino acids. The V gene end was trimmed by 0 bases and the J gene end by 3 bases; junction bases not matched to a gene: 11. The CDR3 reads CASSVAPGRGAYYEQYF. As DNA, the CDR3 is TGTGCCAGCAGCGTAGCGCCCGGGCGGGGGGCTTACTACGAGCAGTACTTC.

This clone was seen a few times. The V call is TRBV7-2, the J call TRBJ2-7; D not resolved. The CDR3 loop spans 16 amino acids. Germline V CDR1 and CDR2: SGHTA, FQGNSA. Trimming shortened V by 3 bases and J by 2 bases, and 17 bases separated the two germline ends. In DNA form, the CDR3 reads TGTGCCAGCAGCTTTGAAGCGCCCCCCACCCCCTACGAGCAGTACTTC. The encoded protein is CASSFEAPPTPYEQYF. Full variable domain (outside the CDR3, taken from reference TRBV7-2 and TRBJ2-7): GAGVSQSPSNKVTEKGKDVELRCDPISGHTALYWYRQSLGQGLEFLIYFQGNSAPDKSGLPSDRFSAERTGGSVSTLTIQRTQQEDSAVYLCASSFEAPPTPYEQYFGPGTRLTVT.